What follows are 4 T cell receptor beta chains derived from one specimen sequenced in a study of T cell repertoires in cytomegalovirus infection. TCRdb reprocessed the reads via MiXCR and lists one record per CDR3 protein. This sample has around 900,000 distinct CDR3 sequences, with roughly 31% found just once. Which antigens these TCRs recognize remains unknown. The sample here was cultured CD8+ T cells from PBMCs, taken from culture after CMV antigen stimulation. All receptors come from a human donor in good health (CMV status not recorded). Some clones in this sample may be carry-over from other donors' samples.

Note on this clonotype: Because the CDR3 is missing its conserved closing phenylalanine or tryptophan, this is likely a read error. The chain uses TRBV7-3 and TRBJ2-3; 12 bases line up with TRBD2. The CDR3 runs to 19 residues. Trimming took 5 bases from V and 1 from J; bases not matched to a gene: 13. Germline CDR1 SGHTA, CDR2 FQGTGA. The CDR3 nucleotides are TGTGCCAGCAGCCTCCCTACTAGCGGGGGGCCGTGCGGCACAGATACGCAGTATTTA. This encodes CASSLPTSGGPCGTDTQYL.

The sample holds a few counts of this clonotype. The gene calls are TRBV28 and TRBJ1-5; tentative D call: TRBD1 (6 bases). The length of the CDR3 is 16 residues. Trimming left V 2 bases short and J 5 bases short, with 16 bases between. Germline CDR1 reads MDHEN; CDR2 reads SYDVKM. This CDR3 reads CASSLATGRLDQPQHF. The CDR3 coding sequence is TGTGCCAGCAGTTTAGCCACAGGGAGGTTGGATCAGCCCCAGCATTTT.

The V gene is TRBV27, the J gene TRBJ2-3; D is possibly TRBD1 or TRBD2 (5 bases each). Trimming removed 4 bases from V and 4 bases from J, with 15 bases in between. The CDR3 has 15 residues. CDR1 is MNHEY and CDR2 is SMNVEV in the germline V gene (reference sequence). For the CDR3, the DNA is TGTGCCAGCAGTTCCCTCGGGACCCATCCAGATACGCAGTATTTT. Its translation is CASSSLGTHPDTQYF.

This clonotype was counted only a few times. The V and J genes are TRBV20-1 and TRBJ2-7, with a tentative D call TRBD2 (6 bases). V lost 6 bases, J lost 6 bases, and 21 bases lay in between. This CDR3 contains 14 residues. Germline-derived CDR1 and CDR2 are DFQATT and SNEGSKA (reference sequence). As DNA, the CDR3 is TGCAGTGCGAGGGGTTCGACTAGTCAGCTCGAGCAGTACGTC. This translates into CSARGSTSQLEQYV.